The 25 T cell receptor beta chains below come from one sample, sequenced in a study of early T cells in non-severe SARS-CoV-2 infection. Using its own MiXCR run on the 5' RACE reads, TCRdb lists one record per CDR3 protein. Of tens of thousands of distinct CDR3 sequences detected, approximately 5.4% appear once; the ten largest clones hold approximately 10%. Material: whole blood. These receptors were collected from an adult who was a healthcare worker with PCR-confirmed SARS-CoV-2 infection or an uninfected control (not recorded which).

This clonotype showed up many times. The chain employs TRBV20-1 and TRBJ2-3; no firm D call. From germline, CDR1 is DFQATT and CDR2 SNEGSKA (reference sequence). V was trimmed by 4 bases and J by 0 bases, leaving 14 bases between them. CDR3 length: 15 residues. The CDR3 sequence: CSAIRPETSTDTQYF. CDR3 DNA: TGCAGTGCTATCAGGCCAGAGACTAGCACAGATACGCAGTATTTT.

This clonotype was observed at least ten times. This chain links TRBV19 with TRBJ1-5, with TRBD1 as a possible D gene (5 bases). The CDR3 spans 13 residues. Trimming pared 8 bases from V and 2 bases from J, leaving 10 bases between. Per germline, CDR1 LNHDA and CDR2 SQIVND (reference sequence). The CDR3 sequence is CASRGYGNQPQHF. DNA for the CDR3: TGTGCCAGTCGGGGGTATGGCAATCAGCCCCAGCATTTT.

This clonotype occurred many times. This sequence joins TRBV12-3 or TRBV12-4 and TRBJ2-3, with 9 bases matching TRBD1. Trimming took 7 bases from V and 2 from J; bases not matched to a gene: 10. The CDR3 consists of 16 residues. The CDR3 here is CASTEPGQGLTDTQYF. Here the CDR3 DNA reads TGTGCCAGCACCGAACCGGGACAGGGACTCACAGATACGCAGTATTTT.

Many counts were recorded for this clonotype. The V and J genes are TRBV28 and TRBJ2-1; 10 nucleotides align to TRBD1. J lost 0 bases, V lost 6 bases, and 11 bases had no gene match. CDR3 size: 18 residues. The germline CDR1 and CDR2 sequences are MDHEN and SYDVKM. CDR3 region: CASRLTGGSRSSYNEQFF. The CDR3 DNA reads as TGTGCCAGCAGGTTGACAGGGGGCTCTAGGAGCTCCTACAATGAGCAGTTCTTC.

In its sample, this clonotype was seen many times. J is TRBJ2-1 and V is TRBV29-1, with TRBD1 matching over 8 bases. This CDR3 contains 13 residues. V shed 5 bases and J 7 bases; nucleotides not matched to a gene: 7. Germline CDR1 and CDR2: SQVTM and ANQGSEA. The CDR3 region is CSVRRDRHNEQFF. As DNA, the CDR3 is TGCAGCGTTCGCCGGGACAGGCATAATGAGCAGTTCTTC.

For this clonotype: A read error may be the cause here, since a much bigger clone is one base away. The CDR3, as DNA: TGTGCCATCAGAACCAGGACATCTAACTATGGCTACACCTTC. This translates into CAIRTRTSNYGYTF. This sequence joins TRBV10-3 and TRBJ1-2, with D tentatively TRBD1 (5 bases). V dropped 6 bases and J dropped 0 bases, with 11 bases sitting between them. Germline CDR1 and CDR2: ENHRY and SYGVKD. The CDR3 contains 14 residues.

This clonotype was detected only once. The chain joins TRBV29-1 to TRBJ1-5; 7 bases align to TRBD1. This CDR3 contains 13 residues. Unmatched junction bases numbered 2, after V lost 4 bases and J lost 2 bases. CDR1 and CDR2 from the germline V gene are SQVTM and ANQGSEA. CDR3 region: CSVGGQGNQPQHF. The CDR3 nucleotides are TGCAGCGTTGGCGGACAGGGCAATCAGCCCCAGCATTTT.

This clonotype was seen at least ten times. CDR3 protein: CASTGGGTGGTGELFF. The CDR3 nucleotides are TGTGCCAGCACTGGCGGCGGGACAGGGGGAACCGGGGAGCTGTTTTTT. The genes are TRBV11-2 and TRBJ2-2; 11 nucleotides align to TRBD1. J gave up 5 bases and V 7 bases, and 9 bases lay outside the gene matches. This CDR3 region has 16 residues. Germline values: CDR1 SGHAT, CDR2 FQNNGV.

This clonotype was seen a few times. The genes are TRBV28 and TRBJ1-1; D unresolved. Germline V lookup: CDR1 MDHEN, CDR2 SYDVKM. Trimming cost V 2 bases and J 5 bases, with 12 bases left between them. The CDR3 has 14 residues. The CDR3 sequence: CASSLARLSTEAFF. In DNA form, the CDR3 reads TGTGCCAGCAGTTTAGCACGCCTCTCAACTGAAGCTTTCTTT.

Comment on this clonotype: The junction shows a germline mismatch at one end, possibly a read error. This chain connects TRBV6-1 to TRBJ2-7; D not resolved. The CDR3 is 11 amino acids. CDR1 is MNHNS and CDR2 is SASEGT in the germline V gene. CDR3 protein: CVSTWAYEQYF. CDR3 nucleotide sequence: TGTGTCAGCACGTGGGCCTACGAGCAGTACTTC.

This clonotype was detected many times. The chain employs TRBV25-1 and TRBJ2-3; no definite D call. CDR1 MGHDK and CDR2 SYGVNS come from the germline V gene. The CDR3 contains 16 residues. The V end lost 6 bases, the J end lost 0 bases, and 16 bases lay between the germline ends. The CDR3 here is CASSTSRSPSTDTQYF. In DNA, the CDR3 is TGTGCCAGCAGCACAAGCCGGAGCCCAAGCACAGATACGCAGTATTTT.

This clonotype was observed a handful of times. A junction end diverges from the germline sequence, so it may reflect a read error. The chain has TRBV7-2 and TRBJ2-2; D is ambiguous. The CDR3 has 15 amino acids. Germline CDR1 SGHTA, CDR2 FQGNSA. In nucleotides, the CDR3 is TGTGTCAGCAGCACACGCCCACGAAACACCGGGGAGCTGTTTTTT. Amino acids: CVSSTRPRNTGELFF.

This clonotype has ten or more counts. The chain recombines TRBV10-1 with TRBJ1-1; perhaps TRBD1 as D (5 bases). This CDR3 is 16 amino acids long. V lost 3 bases, J lost 6 bases, and 20 bases lay in between. Germline-derived CDR1 and CDR2 are WNHNN and SYGVQD (reference sequence). The CDR3: CASSDPRTGVRAEAFF. The CDR3 DNA follows: TGCGCCAGCAGTGACCCCCGAACAGGCGTAAGGGCTGAAGCTTTCTTT.

In its sample, this clonotype was seen many times. The chain carries TRBV9 and TRBJ2-1; D is possibly TRBD2 (6 bases). CDR1 and CDR2 (germline): SGDLS, YYNGEE. The germline V and J ends were trimmed by 2 bases and 2 bases, with 8 bases remaining between them. The CDR3 length is 14 residues. In DNA, the CDR3 is TGTGCCAGCAGCGTCGGGAGTACCTACAATGAGCAGTTCTTC. Protein sequence: CASSVGSTYNEQFF.

This sequence joins TRBV30 and TRBJ2-2; 9 bases are a match to TRBD1. The germline V gene has CDR1 GTSNPN and CDR2 SVGIG (reference sequence). CDR3 length equals 16 residues. V lost 0 bases, J lost 3 bases, and 5 bases stayed unmatched. CDR3 loop: CAWSVTRTGDTGELFF. CDR3 nucleotide sequence: TGTGCCTGGAGTGTAACCCGGACAGGGGACACCGGGGAGCTGTTTTTT.

The gene calls are TRBV18 and TRBJ2-7; weak D call: TRBD2 (5 bases). The germline V gene has CDR1 KGHSH and CDR2 LQKENI. V lost 6 bases and J 2 bases, leaving 8 bases between the germline ends. This CDR3 region has 12 residues. CDR3 protein: CASSQEAYEQYF. In nucleotides, the CDR3 is TGTGCCAGCTCCCAGGAGGCCTACGAGCAGTACTTC.

This clonotype showed up many times. The rearrangement links TRBV29-1 to TRBJ1-2, with 7 positions matching TRBD1. The CDR3 covers 15 residues. Germline CDR1 and CDR2: SQVTM and ANQGSEA. V lost 4 bases and J lost 5; bases outside the gene matches: 13. The CDR3 region is CSVGFRGQSVYGYTF. The CDR3 DNA reads as TGCAGCGTTGGGTTTAGGGGGCAGTCCGTTTATGGCTACACCTTC.

The chain recombines TRBV10-3 with TRBJ2-7; TRBD1 or TRBD2 may be the D gene (6 bases each). Trimming took 10 bases from V and 0 from J, leaving 13 bases between them. CDR1 is ENHRY and CDR2 is SYGVKD in the germline V gene. CDR3 length: 13 residues. CDR3 in amino acids: CATTGDNSYEQYF. As DNA, the CDR3 is TGTGCCACCACGGGGGACAACTCCTACGAGCAGTACTTC.

This clonotype came up many times. This rearrangement joins TRBV2 to TRBJ1-5; no definite D call. Trimming took 2 bases from V and 1 from J, leaving 6 bases between them. The CDR3 covers 14 residues. The germline V gene encodes CDR1 SNHLY and CDR2 FYNNEI. CDR3: CASSEHMSNQPQHF. CDR3 DNA: TGTGCCAGCAGTGAACATATGAGCAATCAGCCCCAGCATTTT.

The table lists this clonotype with many counts. The CDR3 nucleotides are TGCGCCAGCAGCCATGGAACCGGGACATCGTATGGCTACACCTTC. The encoded protein is CASSHGTGTSYGYTF. The genes are TRBV4-1 and TRBJ1-2; perhaps TRBD1 as D (6 bases). Trimming shortened V by 3 bases and J by 5 bases, and 16 bases separated the two germline ends. The CDR3 extends over 15 amino acids. The germline CDR1 and CDR2 sequences are MGHRA and YSYEKL.

This clonotype has only a few counts. The chain carries TRBV9 and TRBJ2-7, with 7 positions matching TRBD2. The CDR3 covers 12 residues. With V trimmed by 3 bases and J by 3 bases, 0 bases remained unmatched. Germline V CDR1 and CDR2: SGDLS, YYNGEE. CDR3 sequence (DNA): TGTGCCAGCAGCGGGACTAGCTACGAGCAGTACTTC. Translation gives CASSGTSYEQYF.

This clonotype was detected a few times. This chain uses TRBV5-6 with TRBJ2-5, with D tentatively TRBD2 (5 bases). This CDR3 has 16 amino acids. Germline loops: CDR1 SGHDT, CDR2 YYEEEE. V was pared by 6 bases and J by 2 bases, with 20 bases between. The CDR3 DNA is TGTGCCAGCACCCCCGTGCTGGGCGGACTTCAAGAGACCCAGTACTTC. Its protein product is CASTPVLGGLQETQYF.

This clonotype was recorded a few times. V and J are TRBV10-3 and TRBJ2-1; 13 bases agree with TRBD2. The germline V gene has CDR1 ENHRY and CDR2 SYGVKD. There are 19 residues in the CDR3. V shed 4 bases, J shed 0 bases, and the junction held 9 bases outside the gene matches. The DNA of the CDR3 is TGTGCCATCAGTGGGTCGGGACTAGCGGGACCCATCTCCTACAATGAGCAGTTCTTC. Residues: CAISGSGLAGPISYNEQFF.

This clonotype was observed at least ten times. The chain recombines TRBV20-1 with TRBJ1-1; 7 nucleotides align to TRBD1. V shed 5 bases, J shed 3 bases, and the junction held 12 bases outside the gene matches. Germline V gives CDR1 DFQATT, CDR2 SNEGSKA (reference sequence). CDR3 length: 15 amino acids. The CDR3 DNA follows: TGCAGTGCTGGGACTGGAGGGGGCTTTGACACTGAAGCTTTCTTT. Translated, it gives CSAGTGGGFDTEAFF.

The rearrangement uses TRBV12-5 and TRBJ2-1, with TRBD2 matching over 12 bases. Germline trimming cut 0 bases from V and 4 bases from J; bases unmatched to any gene: 4. In germline, CDR1 is LGHNT, CDR2 FRNRAP. The CDR3 sequence is 17 residues long. The CDR3 nucleotides read TGTGCTAGTGGTTTGGTACTAGCGGGAGGTGCATACAATGAGCAGTTCTTC. This encodes CASGLVLAGGAYNEQFF.